A single sample is the source of the 21 T cell receptor beta chains below, sequenced in a study of blood T cell repertoires in COVID-19. This table comes from immunoSEQ multiplex PCR, and its TCRdb copy is limited to in-frame clones, with some not included. The table records some 170,000 clones, more than 70% of them present only once. Source material: peripheral blood. Source of these receptors: a woman aged 60-70 years with acute or convalescent COVID-19.

CDR3 coding DNA: TGTGCCAGCAGTGAACAGAGGGGGGGACGCGGTAACTATGGCTACACCTTC. Translating gives CASSEQRGGRGNYGYTF. This chain uses TRBV6-1 with TRBJ1-2; D is possibly TRBD1 (6 bases). CDR1 MNHNS and CDR2 SASEGT come from the germline V gene. There are 17 residues in the CDR3. Trimming took 2 bases from V and 1 from J, leaving 17 bases between them.

The chain couples TRBV7-3 to TRBJ2-3; TRBD2 is a possible D gene (5 bases). Germline CDR1 and CDR2: SGHTA and FQGTGA. The length of the CDR3 is 14 residues. Deletions cut 8 bases from V and 4 bases from J, with 16 bases between. The CDR3 loop is CASAKAGNADTQYF. In DNA, the CDR3 is TGTGCCAGCGCAAAGGCGGGTAACGCAGATACGCAGTATTTT. The full variable domain, its missing parts supplied by reference TRBV7-3 and TRBJ2-3, is GAGVSQTPSNKVTEKGKYVELRCDPISGHTALYWYRQSLGQGPEFLIYFQGTGAADDSGLPNDRFFAVRPEGSVSTLKIQRTERGDSAVYLCASAKAGNADTQYFGPGTRLTVL.

The V gene is TRBV28, the J gene TRBJ1-5; 7 bases agree with TRBD1. This CDR3 is 19 amino acids long. V was clipped by 2 bases and J by 0 bases; unmatched bases: 13. Germline CDR1 is MDHEN and CDR2 is SYDVKM. The CDR3, as DNA: TGTGCCAGCAGTTTAAGGAAGGGGGCATACAAATATAGCAATCAGCCCCAGCATTTT. This gives the protein CASSLRKGAYKYSNQPQHF.

This sequence joins TRBV7-2 and TRBJ1-1, with TRBD1 as a possible D gene (5 bases). Germline values: CDR1 SGHTA, CDR2 FQGNSA. V lost 6 bases, J lost 1 base, and 9 bases lay in between. The CDR3 covers 13 residues. The CDR3 nucleotides read TGTGCCAGCAGTCGCGACAGGAACACTGAAGCTTTCTTT. Translated: CASSRDRNTEAFF.

This chain connects TRBV3-1 (or the pseudogene TRBV3-2) to TRBJ1-1, with D perhaps matching TRBD1 (6 bases). V shed 4 bases and J shed 2 bases, with 11 bases lying between them. Per germline, CDR1 LGHDT and CDR2 YNNKEL (reference sequence). This CDR3 contains 14 residues. The CDR3 nucleotides read TGTGCCAGCAGCCCGGGACACCGAAACACTGAAGCTTTCTTT. Translating gives CASSPGHRNTEAFF.

The chain is built from TRBV6-5 and TRBJ1-2; unclear D gene. Germline loops: CDR1 MNHEY, CDR2 SVGAGI. This CDR3 region has 14 residues. Trimming took 2 bases from V and 2 from J, leaving 9 bases between them. This CDR3 is CASSYPDKNYGYTF. In DNA form, the CDR3 reads TGTGCCAGCAGTTACCCTGACAAGAACTATGGCTACACCTTC.

This clone was seen a handful of times. This chain connects TRBV7-8 to TRBJ1-3; D remains unclear. This CDR3 spans 14 amino acids. Trimming stripped 2 bases from V and 4 bases from J, with 9 bases between. Per germline, CDR1 SGHVS and CDR2 FQNEAQ. CDR3 in DNA: TGTGCCAGCAGCTTATCGACTTCCGGAAACACCATATATTTT. Protein product: CASSLSTSGNTIYF.

This clone was seen a handful of times. V and J are TRBV18 and TRBJ1-1; D call uncertain. The CDR3 consists of 12 residues. Trimming left V 7 bases short and J 2 bases short, with 8 bases between. Germline CDR1 KGHSH, CDR2 LQKENI. The DNA for the CDR3 is TGTGCCAGCTTATCAGGTAACACTGAAGCTTTCTTT. Translated: CASLSGNTEAFF.

V is TRBV29-1 and J is TRBJ1-1; 8 bases fit TRBD1. The J segment lost 4 bases and the V segment lost 8 bases, leaving 9 bases of the junction unmatched. The CDR3 totals 13 residues. CDR1 is SQVTM, CDR2 ANQGSEA, per germline. The CDR3 nucleotides read TGCAGCACCTCCCACACAGGGGGCACTGAAGCTTTCTTT. Protein product: CSTSHTGGTEAFF.

Concerning this clone itself: Other DNA sequences in the same sample also yield this CDR3. This rearrangement joins TRBV3-1 (or the pseudogene TRBV3-2) to TRBJ2-1, with 8 bases lining up with TRBD2. The CDR3 has 15 residues. CDR1 is LGHDT and CDR2 is YNNKEL in the germline V gene (reference sequence). V shed 4 bases, J shed 0 bases, and the junction held 2 bases outside the gene matches. The CDR3 loop is CASSPTSGSYNEQFF. The CDR3 bases are TGTGCCAGCAGCCCTACTAGCGGCTCCTACAATGAGCAGTTCTTC.

The rearrangement joins TRBV9 to TRBJ2-1; TRBD1 aligns across 11 bases. Germline-derived CDR1 and CDR2 are SGDLS and YYNGEE. CDR3 length: 14 amino acids. Unmatched junction bases numbered 1, after V lost 0 bases and J lost 8 bases. The CDR3 bases are TGTGCCAGCAGCGTAGGGACAGGGGGCTATGAGCAGTTCTTC. Translation gives CASSVGTGGYEQFF.

V and J are TRBV28 and TRBJ1-4; D call uncertain. Germline CDR1 and CDR2: MDHEN and SYDVKM. The CDR3 is 14 residues long. The germline V and J ends were trimmed by 6 bases and 3 bases, with 11 bases remaining between them. The CDR3 region has the DNA TGTGCCAGCAGCCTAATTTCGGCTAATGAAAAACTGTTTTTT. Translated: CASSLISANEKLFF.

In nucleotides, the CDR3 is TGCGCCAGCGGTATAGTCCCCATCGGGGAGCTGTTTTTT. Amino acids: CASGIVPIGELFF. The chain recombines TRBV10-2 with TRBJ2-2; no clear D. Trimming took off 8 bases at V and 7 bases at J, with 14 bases between the two ends. This CDR3 has 13 amino acids. The germline CDR1 and CDR2 sequences are WSHSY and SAAADI.

The V gene is TRBV18, the J gene TRBJ2-2; 9 positions match TRBD1. The CDR3 has 17 residues. Unmatched junction bases numbered 6, after V lost 3 bases and J lost 1 base. The germline CDR1 and CDR2 sequences are KGHSH and LQKENI. The CDR3 nucleotides are TGTGCCAGCTCACCTCTACAGGGGGCGTTGAACACCGGGGAGCTGTTTTTT. Translating gives CASSPLQGALNTGELFF.

V usage is TRBV27 and J usage is TRBJ2-1; 9 bases match TRBD1. V shed 6 bases and J 6 bases; nucleotides not matched to a gene: 6. This CDR3 has 14 residues. Germline V gene lookup returns CDR1 MNHEY and CDR2 SMNVEV (reference sequence). CDR3 DNA sequence: TGTGCCAGCAGCCCGGACAGGGGTTTCAATGAGCAGTTCTTC. Its translation: CASSPDRGFNEQFF.

The CDR3 nucleotides are TGTGCCAGCAGCTCCACTACGGGTAGCAATCAGCCCCAGCATTTT. Translation: CASSSTTGSNQPQHF. V and J are TRBV7-6 and TRBJ1-5; no reliable D call. The CDR3 is 15 amino acids. Trimming pared 4 bases from V and 0 bases from J, leaving 10 bases between. The germline CDR1 and CDR2 sequences are SGHVS and FNYEAQ.

This clone has only a few counts. The gene calls are TRBV29-1 and TRBJ1-5; D possibly corresponds to TRBD1 (6 bases). The CDR3 sequence is 13 residues long. CDR1 is SQVTM and CDR2 is ANQGSEA in the germline V gene. The V and J ends lost 6 bases and 5 bases respectively, with 14 bases between them. The CDR3 nucleotides are TGCAGCGTGAAGGGGGGGGCGGATCAGCCCCAGCATTTT. Protein: CSVKGGADQPQHF. Full variable domain (missing parts from reference TRBV29-1 and TRBJ1-5): SAVISQKPSRDICQRGTSLTIQCQVDSQVTMMFWYRQQPGQSLTLIATANQGSEATYESGFVIDKFPISRPNLTFSTLTVSNMSPEDSSIYLCSVKGGADQPQHFGDGTRLSIL.

The chain is built from TRBV7-9 and TRBJ1-2, with D perhaps matching TRBD1 (5 bases). The CDR3 contains 14 residues. Deletions cut 5 bases from V and 3 bases from J, with 13 bases between. From germline, CDR1 is SEHNR and CDR2 FQNEAQ (reference sequence). CDR3 sequence: CASSHRVGDYGYTF. In DNA, the CDR3 is TGTGCCAGCAGCCATCGGGTAGGGGACTATGGCTACACCTTC.

The rearrangement uses TRBV5-5 and TRBJ2-5, with D tentatively TRBD2 (6 bases). The CDR3 is 16 amino acids. The V and J ends lost 4 bases and 5 bases respectively, with 21 bases between them. Germline lookup yields CDR1 SGHKS and CDR2 YYEKEE (reference sequence). This CDR3 is CASSRADYPPGETQYF. In DNA, the CDR3 is TGTGCCAGCAGCCGGGCGGACTACCCACCTGGGGAGACCCAGTACTTC.

The chain carries TRBV2 and TRBJ2-7, with TRBD1 matching over 7 bases. Trimming at V came to 5 bases and at J to 3 bases, leaving 7 bases not matched to a gene. Germline V gene data show CDR1 as SNHLY and CDR2 as FYNNEI. The CDR3 consists of 14 residues. For the CDR3, the DNA is TGTGCCAGCAGTTTAGACAGGGAGTACTACGAGCAGTACTTC. Its translation: CASSLDREYYEQYF.

V is TRBV3-1 (or the pseudogene TRBV3-2) and J is TRBJ2-3; TRBD2 matches at 7 bases. The CDR3 runs 14 residues. J was trimmed by 4 bases and V by 5 bases; bases with no gene match: 6. The germline V gene has CDR1 LGHDT and CDR2 YNNKEL (reference sequence). CDR3 region: CASSFRTRSDTQYF. The CDR3 DNA reads as TGTGCCAGCAGCTTCCGGACTAGGTCAGATACGCAGTATTTT.